The 18 T cell receptor beta chains reported below all come from one sample, sequenced in a study of shared clonotypes between healthy human individuals. Sequencing used immunoSEQ multiplex PCR; TCRdb keeps in-frame clones, though not all of them. The sample includes over a million clones, more than 65% seen only once; the top ten take about 1.5%. The sample comprised memory CD4+ T cells sorted from blood. Described subset: CD45RA-negative fraction. These receptors originate from a man aged 18-30 years in good health.

Of note for this clone: The sample holds other DNA sequences that translate to the same CDR3. V and J are TRBV5-1 and TRBJ1-1, with TRBD1 identical over 7 bases. The CDR3 totals 14 residues. The V and J ends lost 1 base and 4 bases, in that order; junction bases with no gene match: 4. Germline loops: CDR1 SGHRS, CDR2 YFSETQ. The CDR3 region is CASSLRQGGTEAFF. DNA for the CDR3: TGCGCCAGCAGCTTGAGACAGGGAGGCACTGAAGCTTTCTTT.

The chain recombines TRBV7-4 with TRBJ2-7, with 11 bases that match TRBD1. Germline CDR1 and CDR2: SGHVT and SQSDAQ. J was trimmed by 6 bases and V by 7 bases; bases with no gene match: 11. CDR3 length equals 15 residues. The CDR3 DNA follows: TGTGCCAGCAACCTCGGCCGGGACAGGGGGTGCGAGCAGTACTTC. Protein product: CASNLGRDRGCEQYF.

The genes are TRBV2 and TRBJ1-4; weak D call: TRBD1 (5 bases). The CDR3 has 13 amino acids. Germline loops: CDR1 SNHLY, CDR2 FYNNEI. V lost 8 bases to trimming and J lost 6 bases, with 13 bases between them. The CDR3 region has the DNA TGTGCCAGCCAACGGGGACGCTATGAAAAACTGTTTTTT. Residues: CASQRGRYEKLFF.

DNA for the CDR3: TGTGCCACCAGCAGAGAAGGATCTCTCGGCTATGGCTACACCTTC. This encodes CATSREGSLGYGYTF. J is TRBJ1-2 and V is TRBV15; D gene unclear. Germline CDR1 reads LNHNV; CDR2 reads YYDKDF (reference sequence). The V end was cut by 0 bases, the J end by 4 bases, with 12 bases between. This CDR3 comprises 15 residues.

This sequence joins TRBV4-2 and TRBJ1-3; a possible D gene is TRBD1 (5 bases). This CDR3 is 16 amino acids long. Germline V gives CDR1 LGHNA, CDR2 YNFKEQ. The V end lost 0 bases, the J end lost 0 bases, and 9 bases lay between the germline ends. The CDR3 is CASSQEGGFSGNTIYF. The CDR3 coding sequence is TGTGCCAGCAGCCAAGAGGGGGGGTTCTCTGGAAACACCATATATTTT.

A remark on this clone: The junction does not match germline at one end; this may be a read error. The chain uses TRBV5-1 and TRBJ1-1; D is ambiguous. From germline, CDR1 is SGHRS and CDR2 YFSETQ. The CDR3 loop spans 14 amino acids. The CDR3 is CASSLGSLKTEAFF. The CDR3 DNA follows: TGCGCCAGCAGCTTGGGCAGCCTGAAGACTGAAGCTTTCTTT.

This clone was recorded a few times. The chain links TRBV7-9 to TRBJ1-5; D unresolved. The CDR3 is 12 residues long. CDR1 and CDR2 from the germline V gene are SEHNR and FQNEAQ (reference sequence). V lost 5 bases and J lost 9, with 11 bases in between. The CDR3 here is CASSRTEGPQHF. Here the CDR3 DNA reads TGTGCCAGCAGCCGGACGGAAGGGCCCCAGCATTTT. Based on the CDR3 plus reference TRBV7-9 and TRBJ1-5, the full variable domain is DTGVSQNPRHKITKRGQNVTFRCDPISEHNRLYWYRQTLGQGPEFLTYFQNEAQLEKSRLLSDRFSAERPKGSFSTLEIQRTEQGDSAMYLCASSRTEGPQHFGDGTRLSIL.

This clone was recorded once. The chain links TRBV2 to TRBJ2-3, with D possibly matching TRBD2 (6 bases). Germline V lookup: CDR1 SNHLY, CDR2 FYNNEI. The CDR3 spans 14 residues. The V gene lost 8 bases and the J gene lost 2 bases, with 14 bases spanning the gap. CDR3 sequence reads: CASLLGEATDTQYF. CDR3 nucleotides: TGTGCCAGCCTCTTGGGGGAGGCCACAGATACGCAGTATTTT.

This clone occurred a few times. The rearrangement links TRBV19 to TRBJ2-1; 9 bases line up with TRBD2. This CDR3 spans 16 amino acids. Germline-derived CDR1 and CDR2 are LNHDA and SQIVND (reference sequence). V lost 7 bases to trimming and J lost 1 base; unmatched junction nucleotides: 8. DNA of the CDR3: TGTGCCAGTAACGGCGGGAGGGCTTCATCCTACAATGAGCAGTTCTTC. Its translation is CASNGGRASSYNEQFF.

In DNA form, the CDR3 reads TGTGCCTGGAGTGTACGGCCAGGGGCAACCGGGGAGCTGTTTTTT. Its translation is CAWSVRPGATGELFF. The rearrangement links TRBV30 to TRBJ2-2; D possibly corresponds to TRBD1 (6 bases). Trimming removed 0 bases at V and 5 bases at J, with 13 bases between. Per germline, CDR1 GTSNPN and CDR2 SVGIG (reference sequence). This CDR3 is built from 15 residues.

The DNA of the CDR3 is TGCGCCACCGCGGGACTCTCCTACGAGCAGTACTTC. It is translated as CATAGLSYEQYF. The rearrangement joins TRBV10-2 to TRBJ2-7; a possible D gene is TRBD2 (6 bases). The length of the CDR3 is 12 residues. The germline V and J ends were trimmed by 10 bases and 0 bases, with 10 bases remaining between them. Germline CDR1 reads WSHSY; CDR2 reads SAAADI.

In its sample, this clone was seen once. The genes are TRBV7-2 and TRBJ2-2; the D gene is possibly TRBD1 (6 bases). This CDR3 has 15 residues. Trimming left V 6 bases short and J 4 bases short, with 15 bases between. Germline CDR1 reads SGHTA; CDR2 reads FQGNSA. The CDR3 sequence is CASRSPGTFTGELFF. CDR3 DNA: TGTGCCAGCAGAAGTCCCGGGACATTCACCGGGGAGCTGTTTTTT.

The chain is built from TRBV18 and TRBJ2-6, with 8 bases lining up with TRBD1. The germline gives CDR1 KGHSH, CDR2 LQKENI. Losses at the gene ends were 10 bases for V and 0 bases for J; bases not matched to a gene: 23. The CDR3 is 21 residues long. CDR3 amino acids: CANYESPTGVWGLSGANVLTF. The CDR3 DNA follows: TGTGCCAATTATGAGTCCCCGACAGGGGTTTGGGGGCTCTCTGGGGCCAACGTCCTGACTTTC.

The J gene is TRBJ1-4, the V gene TRBV23-1; D is unclear. TRBV23-1 is noted as an ORF with a role that remains uncertain. The CDR3 length is 16 residues. Trimming left V 6 bases short and J 5 bases short, with 19 bases between. The CDR3 reads CASRLVWRRANEKLFF. The CDR3 bases are TGCGCCAGCAGGCTGGTCTGGAGAAGGGCCAATGAAAAACTGTTTTTT.

This chain links TRBV28 with TRBJ2-3, with a possible D match to TRBD1 (6 bases). The CDR3 totals 17 residues. Trimming took 5 bases from V and 6 from J, leaving 24 bases between them. CDR1 and CDR2 (germline): MDHEN, SYDVKM. The CDR3 DNA reads as TGTGCCAGCAGTCCCCCCCCGGGACACGCCCGGAGGGATACGCAGTATTTT. Amino acid sequence: CASSPPPGHARRDTQYF.

The chain combines TRBV11-2 with TRBJ2-7; D gene unclear. The V end lost 1 base, the J end lost 6 bases, and 4 bases lay between the germline ends. The CDR3 covers 11 residues. From germline, CDR1 is SGHAT and CDR2 FQNNGV. In nucleotides, the CDR3 is TGTGCCAGCAGCTTAGGTGTCGAGCAGTACTTC. This translates into CASSLGVEQYF. The variable domain in full, completed from reference TRBV11-2 and TRBJ2-7, reads EAGVAQSPRYKIIEKRQSVAFWCNPISGHATLYWYQQILGQGPKLLIQFQNNGVVDDSQLPKDRFSAERLKGVDSTLKIQPAKLEDSAVYLCASSLGVEQYFGPGTRLTVT.

The chain employs TRBV5-1 and TRBJ2-5, with a possible D match to TRBD1 (6 bases). The V gene's germline CDR1 is SGHRS and CDR2 YFSETQ. V gave up 3 bases and J gave up 4 bases, with 13 bases separating them. This CDR3 contains 14 residues. The CDR3 sequence is CASSSGQSGETQYF. CDR3 DNA: TGCGCCAGCAGCTCTGGACAGTCGGGAGAGACCCAGTACTTC.

For this clone: The same CDR3 also results from other DNA sequences found in this sample. The chain uses TRBV5-1 and TRBJ1-3; the D gene is possibly TRBD1 (5 bases). Per the germline V gene, CDR1 is SGHRS and CDR2 is YFSETQ. Trimming removed 0 bases at V and 1 base at J, with 8 bases between. CDR3 length equals 15 residues. The CDR3 is CASSLGDFSGNTIYF. Here the CDR3 DNA reads TGCGCCAGCAGCTTGGGGGACTTTTCTGGAAACACCATATATTTT.